Following are 27 T cell receptor beta chains from one sample sequenced in a study of T cells after posttransplantation cyclophosphamide. Cells defined as naive were viable CD3+CD4+ or CD3+CD8+ and CCR7+CD45RA+CD45RO-CD95-CD27+CD28+. Generated by immunoSEQ multiplex PCR, the TCRdb table keeps only in-frame clones and is missing some. The sample holds about 16,000 clones; around 94% are singletons and the top ten take about 0.3%. The sample was naive CD4+ T cells sorted from blood. The origin of the receptors is a woman in her 50s in good health and a related stem cell transplant donor.

This clone was observed a single time. CDR3 residues: CASSLGAGVRETQYF. The CDR3 region has the DNA TGTGCCAGCAGCTTGGGGGCGGGAGTCCGGGAGACCCAGTACTTC. The chain has TRBV5-4 and TRBJ2-5, with 7 bases matching TRBD2. Germline V CDR1 and CDR2: SGHNT, YYREEE (reference sequence). This CDR3 contains 15 residues. V lost 0 bases and J lost 5; bases outside the gene matches: 7. The complete variable domain, with remaining parts taken from reference TRBV5-4 and TRBJ2-5, reads ETGVTQSPTHLIKTRGQQVTLRCSSQSGHNTVSWYQQALGQGPQFIFQYYREEENGRGNFPPRFSGLQFPNYSSELNVNALELDDSALYLCASSLGAGVRETQYFGPGTRLLVL.

Regarding this clone: In the same sample, other DNA sequences code for this CDR3. This chain uses TRBV9 with TRBJ1-1; TRBD1 aligns across 7 bases. The germline gives CDR1 SGDLS, CDR2 YYNGEE. The CDR3 covers 14 residues. The V gene end was trimmed by 2 bases and the J gene end by 1 base; junction bases not matched to a gene: 2. The CDR3 sequence is CASSVTGANTEAFF. In DNA, the CDR3 is TGTGCCAGCAGCGTCACAGGGGCGAACACTGAAGCTTTCTTT.

This chain connects TRBV5-1 to TRBJ2-5; D may be TRBD1 (5 bases). V was pared by 0 bases and J by 4 bases, with 10 bases between. This CDR3 region has 14 residues. Per the germline V gene, CDR1 is SGHRS and CDR2 is YFSETQ. This chain's CDR3 is CASSLEGRGETQYF. The DNA for the CDR3 is TGCGCCAGCAGCTTGGAGGGGCGCGGAGAGACCCAGTACTTC.

In its sample, this clone was seen once. The chain employs TRBV5-1 and TRBJ2-1, with D perhaps TRBD2 (5 bases). The CDR3 sequence is 19 residues long. The germline V and J ends were trimmed by 0 bases and 2 bases, with 21 bases remaining between them. The V gene's germline CDR1 is SGHRS and CDR2 YFSETQ. The CDR3 DNA sequence: TGCGCCAGCAGCTTGGCAGCGGCCTTCCCGGTATCGCCCTACAATGAGCAGTTCTTC. Translating it yields CASSLAAAFPVSPYNEQFF.

In DNA form, the CDR3 reads TGTGCCAGCAGCCCAACCGGAGCCGTCGCCCAAGAGACCCAGTACTTC. Its translation is CASSPTGAVAQETQYF. This sequence joins TRBV9 and TRBJ2-5; unclear D gene. Trimming shortened V by 4 bases and J by 1 base, and 17 bases separated the two germline ends. The germline gives CDR1 SGDLS, CDR2 YYNGEE. This CDR3 has 16 residues.

The sample holds one count of this clone. CDR3 nucleotide sequence: TGTGCCAGTAGACCTGGGCTACACCAAGAGACCCAGTACTTC. Its protein product is CASRPGLHQETQYF. The chain couples TRBV19 to TRBJ2-5; the D is unclear. The V end lost 6 bases, the J end lost 0 bases, and 11 bases lay between the germline ends. Germline loops: CDR1 LNHDA, CDR2 SQIVND (reference sequence). The CDR3 spans 14 residues. Based on the CDR3 plus reference TRBV19 and TRBJ2-5, the full variable domain is DGGITQSPKYLFRKEGQNVTLSCEQNLNHDAMYWYRQDPGQGLRLIYYSQIVNDFQKGDIAEGYSVSREKKESFPLTVTSAQKNPTAFYLCASRPGLHQETQYFGPGTRLLVL.

The chain recombines TRBV10-3 with TRBJ2-7; 13 bases match TRBD2. Unmatched junction bases numbered 12, after V lost 10 bases and J lost 3 bases. Germline V gene data show CDR1 as ENHRY and CDR2 as SYGVKD. This CDR3 region has 16 residues. The CDR3 spells CATKGETSGRFYEQYF. DNA of the CDR3: TGTGCCACAAAGGGGGAGACTAGCGGGAGGTTCTACGAGCAGTACTTC.

This rearrangement joins TRBV28 to TRBJ1-2; D may be TRBD1 (5 bases). Germline lookup yields CDR1 MDHEN and CDR2 SYDVKM. The CDR3 contains 11 residues. V lost 4 bases and J lost 10, with 10 bases in between. The CDR3 is CASSSARVYTF. In nucleotides, the CDR3 is TGTGCCAGCAGTTCCGCCAGGGTCTACACCTTC.

The table lists this clone with a count of one. This sequence joins TRBV19 and TRBJ2-5; 8 positions match TRBD1. Per the germline V gene, CDR1 is LNHDA and CDR2 is SQIVND (reference sequence). The ends lost 8 bases at V and 7 bases at J; junction bases unmatched: 12. This CDR3 contains 14 residues. CDR3 sequence reads: CASGVRGPTTTQYF. DNA of the CDR3: TGTGCCAGTGGGGTCAGGGGGCCCACAACGACCCAGTACTTC.

This clone has only one observation. The V call is TRBV6-6, the J call TRBJ2-1; 15 bases are shared with TRBD2. V shed 4 bases and J 7 bases; nucleotides not matched to a gene: 2. Germline loops: CDR1 MNHNY, CDR2 SVGAGI (reference sequence). The CDR3 extends over 15 amino acids. This chain's CDR3 is CASSSGLAGGNEQFF. The CDR3 coding sequence is TGTGCCAGCAGTTCCGGACTAGCGGGGGGGAATGAGCAGTTCTTC.

The V and J genes are TRBV5-6 and TRBJ2-1; D is unresolved. CDR1 and CDR2 from the germline V gene are SGHDT and YYEEEE. The CDR3 has 14 residues. The germline V and J ends were trimmed by 2 bases and 2 bases, with 8 bases remaining between them. The CDR3 loop is CASSFLSAYNEQFF. In DNA form, the CDR3 reads TGTGCCAGCAGCTTCCTAAGCGCCTACAATGAGCAGTTCTTC.

The CDR3 nucleotides are TGTGCCAGCAGCACCTCGACTAGCGGGGATACGCAGTATTTT. Its protein product is CASSTSTSGDTQYF. The V and J genes are TRBV7-3 and TRBJ2-3; 10 bases are a match to TRBD2. The trim removed 5 bases at V and 6 bases at J, leaving 5 bases unmatched. The germline CDR1 and CDR2 sequences are SGHTA and FQGTGA. This CDR3 region has 14 residues.

The rearrangement links TRBV5-1 to TRBJ2-7; 7 nucleotides line up with TRBD2. CDR1 and CDR2 from the germline V gene are SGHRS and YFSETQ. Germline trimming cut 5 bases from V and 5 bases from J; bases unmatched to any gene: 16. The CDR3 has 16 residues. This CDR3 is CASSWGRGGMGNEQYF. The CDR3 DNA reads as TGCGCCAGCAGTTGGGGAAGGGGAGGGATGGGTAACGAGCAGTACTTC. The variable domain in full, with the rest retrieved from reference TRBV5-1 and TRBJ2-7, is KAGVTQTPRYLIKTRGQQVTLSCSPISGHRSVSWYQQTPGQGLQFLFEYFSETQRNKGNFPGRFSGRQFSNSRSEMNVSTLELGDSALYLCASSWGRGGMGNEQYFGPGTRLTVT.

The chain recombines TRBV27 with TRBJ2-6, with 10 bases identical to TRBD2. The V gene's germline CDR1 is MNHEY and CDR2 SMNVEV (reference sequence). This CDR3 is 19 amino acids long. The V and J ends lost 1 base and 2 bases, in that order; junction bases with no gene match: 8. The CDR3 nucleotides are TGTGCCAGCAGTTTATTTCGGCTAGCGGGAGTGGCTGGGGCCAACGTCCTGACTTTC. Translation gives CASSLFRLAGVAGANVLTF.

The chain recombines TRBV29-1 with TRBJ2-1; TRBD1 aligns across 8 bases. The CDR3 is made up of 14 amino acids. Germline V gene sequence: CDR1 SQVTM, CDR2 ANQGSEA. J lost 7 bases, V lost 5 bases, and 10 bases had no gene match. DNA for the CDR3: TGCAGCGTTCAAAGACAGGGGACGGGAAATGAGCAGTTCTTC. Translating gives CSVQRQGTGNEQFF.

The chain combines TRBV2 with TRBJ1-6; TRBD1 agrees at 7 bases. Germline CDR1 reads SNHLY; CDR2 reads FYNNEI. The trim removed 6 bases at V and 6 bases at J, leaving 5 bases unmatched. The CDR3 is made up of 14 amino acids. CDR3 loop: CASRGQTPNSPLHF. The CDR3 region has the DNA TGTGCCAGCAGGGGACAGACACCTAATTCACCCCTCCACTTT.

This chain joins TRBV15 and TRBJ1-5; D remains unclear. This CDR3 is 14 amino acids long. Trimming removed 6 bases from V and 1 base from J, with 10 bases in between. Germline loops: CDR1 LNHNV, CDR2 YYDKDF (reference sequence). In DNA form, the CDR3 reads TGTGCCACCAGGCGGGCCGCCAGCAATCAGCCCCAGCATTTT. It codes for CATRRAASNQPQHF.

V usage is TRBV4-2 and J usage is TRBJ1-4; the D is unclear. The CDR3 runs 12 residues. The V end lost 8 bases, the J end lost 8 bases, and 12 bases lay between the germline ends. The germline V gene has CDR1 LGHNA and CDR2 YNFKEQ. This CDR3 reads CASGGREEKLFF. The DNA for the CDR3 is TGTGCCAGCGGAGGGCGGGAGGAAAAACTGTTTTTT.

This rearrangement joins TRBV5-5 to TRBJ2-5; 10 bases match TRBD2. The J call may be incorrect, as the DNA end agrees better with TRBJ2-7. The germline CDR1 and CDR2 sequences are SGHKS and YYEKEE (reference sequence). The CDR3 is made up of 16 amino acids. In nucleotides, the CDR3 is TGTGCCAGCAGCAGACTAGCGGGTCCGAGCTCCTACGAGCAGTACTTC. Protein: CASSRLAGPSSYEQYF.

The V and J genes are TRBV29-1 and TRBJ2-5; 8 bases match TRBD1. The length of the CDR3 is 14 residues. Per germline, CDR1 SQVTM and CDR2 ANQGSEA. J lost 2 bases, V lost 5 bases, and 7 bases had no gene match. CDR3 region: CSVRQGRQQETQYF. Written as DNA, the CDR3 is TGCAGCGTTCGACAGGGGCGCCAACAAGAGACCCAGTACTTC.

On this clone itself: One end of the junction fails to match germline, which may point to a read error. The genes are TRBV2 and TRBJ1-1, with D maybe TRBD1 (5 bases). Germline CDR1 is SNHLY and CDR2 is FYNNEI. The CDR3 has 13 amino acids. The CDR3 reads CASTPQGNTEAFF. In nucleotides, the CDR3 is TGTGCAAGCACCCCCCAGGGGAACACTGAAGCTTTCTTT.

The V call is TRBV9, the J call TRBJ1-6; 10 positions agree with TRBD1. V dropped 4 bases and J dropped 8; count of bases not matched to a gene: 3. The CDR3 has 14 amino acids. Germline V gene sequence: CDR1 SGDLS, CDR2 YYNGEE. CDR3 loop: CASSTGTGDSPLHF. CDR3 nucleotides: TGTGCCAGCAGCACCGGGACAGGGGATTCACCCCTCCACTTT.

The chain has TRBV2 and TRBJ2-1; 8 nucleotides agree with TRBD2. The CDR3 is 15 residues long. Germline V CDR1 and CDR2: SNHLY, FYNNEI. Trimming removed 3 bases from V and 4 bases from J; junction bases left unmatched: 5. The CDR3, as DNA: TGTGCCAGCAGTGAGGAGCGGGAGCGGTACAATGAGCAGTTCTTC. Its protein product is CASSEERERYNEQFF.

V is TRBV4-2 and J is TRBJ1-2, with D perhaps TRBD1 (5 bases). The CDR3 is made up of 16 amino acids. Germline assignment: CDR1 LGHNA and CDR2 YNFKEQ. Trimming cost V 3 bases and J 1 base, with 15 bases left between them. CDR3 DNA sequence: TGTGCCAGCAGCCACCTCACAGGAACTCGTAACTATGGCTACACCTTC. Residues: CASSHLTGTRNYGYTF.

The chain has TRBV27 and TRBJ1-1; 8 bases fit TRBD1. J lost 0 bases, V lost 5 bases, and 5 bases had no gene match. Looked up from germline, CDR1 is MNHEY and CDR2 is SMNVEV (reference sequence). This CDR3 region has 15 residues. The CDR3 coding sequence is TGTGCCAGCAGTATCATGACAGGGGTGAACACTGAAGCTTTCTTT. Translation: CASSIMTGVNTEAFF.

Here the CDR3 DNA reads TGTGCCAGCAGCTTAGCCGGGGATTCCTACGAGCAGTACTTC. The encoded protein is CASSLAGDSYEQYF. The rearrangement links TRBV11-3 to TRBJ2-7; D might be TRBD2 (5 bases). Germline CDR1 and CDR2: SGHNT and YENEEA. V gave up 1 base and J gave up 1 base, with 8 bases separating them. The CDR3 runs to 14 residues.

This clone turned up a few times. This chain links TRBV2 with TRBJ1-5, with TRBD1 identical over 9 bases. The germline V gene encodes CDR1 SNHLY and CDR2 FYNNEI. V was clipped by 6 bases and J by 2 bases; unmatched bases: 5. The CDR3 runs to 15 residues. This CDR3 reads CASRSTGGGNQPQHF. CDR3 coding DNA: TGTGCCAGCAGATCGACAGGGGGTGGCAATCAGCCCCAGCATTTT.